This T cell receptor (beta chain) was profiled in a study of blood T cell repertoires in COVID-19 (dated by TCRdb to 2019 to 2021). For the wider study: The collaborator samples originated in the United States, Italy and Spain and spanned the acute and convalescent phases of COVID-19. The prospective study material was composed of cDNA or gDNA derived from T cells, B-cell-depleted T cells, or PBMCs. Deeply sampled blood TCRbeta repertoires from subjects exposed to, actively infected with, or recovered from COVID-19 were included in the dataset. The repertoires were released in a freely available public database meant as a resource for research on the immune response to SARS-CoV-2. Samples came from the ongoing ImmuneRACE study (first 160 participants) plus 1,254 subjects from 6 global collaborators. The sample metadata nearly always contained a de-identified subject ID, COVID-19 status, age in years and sex. Where available, HLA class I and class II types were obtained from metadata supplied by the sample provider rather than from assay-based typing. The full study reports these points: How much clinical and demographic metadata was included differed by source and by participant, and the metadata was provided uncurated.

At the junction V is shortened by 3 bases and J by 5 bases, with 9 bases in between. For CDR1 and CDR2, the germline V gene lists SGHDT and YYEEEE. Its CDR3 holds 13 amino acids, cysteine through phenylalanine. Only the CDR3 portion is preserved as DNA: 39 bases, with reading frame beginning at the first base. Note on this clone: Its antigen is not yet known. Base qualities were left out, and no much larger clone turns up one base away.

TCRbeta CDR3 regions were amplified from genomic DNA by means of the immunoSEQ Assay, a bias-controlled multiplex PCR. As for the authors' bioinformatics: The number of nucleated cells in each sample was estimated by amplification of reference gene primers within the assay. Sequence reads were collapsed and filtered to measure the absolute abundance of every unique TCRbeta CDR3 rearrangement. For each sample, productive Simpson clonality was calculated as the square root of Simpson's diversity index over productive rearrangements. The immuneACCESS repertoire file appears here via TCRdb, limited to in-frame rearrangements. These files lack a portion of the clones; in checked studies, under half of the deficit traces to unresolved V genes, and the cause of the others is not known. V, J and clone size were drawn from that table, and D and trimming were deduced from the DNA. This sample comprises 200,000 to 300,000 clones, roughly nine tenths of them detected only once. Roughly 7.8% of the sample rests with the top ten.

A second Seattle source provided samples from volunteer blood donors who had recovered from COVID-19. Whole blood was collected in K2EDTA tubes by collaborating institutions according to the institutions' own protocols. For TCRbeta analysis, collaborators shipped samples as frozen whole blood, isolated PBMCs, or DNA extracted from either of those sample types. Source material: peripheral blood. This TCR was sampled from a man aged 55-75 years who had recovered from COVID-19. The sequence joins TRBV5-6 to TRBJ2-1; the D gene is perhaps TRBD2, from 6 matching bases. The CDR3 region reads CASSWGLNNEQFF. The nucleotide sequence reads as follows: TGTGCCAGCAGCTGGGGACTTAACAATGAGCAGTTCTTC. The variable domain in full, with residues beyond the CDR3 obtained from the reference TRBV5-6 and TRBJ2-1 genes, is DAGVTQSPTHLIKTRGQQVTLRCSPKSGHDTVSWYQQALGQGPQFIFQYYEEEERQRGNFPDRFSGHQFPNYSSELNVNALLLGDSALYLCASSWGLNNEQFFGPGTRLTVL.